This TCR beta chain was captured by sequencing in a study of spatial heterogeneity in lung cancer. Study details: Follow-up PBMC samples were sequenced when available, at a median of roughly 2 years after resection.

The time point: blood at routine non-recurrence follow-up after resection. Whole RNA was taken from tumor, nontumor lung or frozen PBMC; it was then sequenced unsorted. Carried by each TCR cDNA molecule was a unique molecular identifier. One entry per CDR3 protein results from TCRdb running MiXCR on the 5' RACE reads. There are under 150,000 distinct CDR3 sequences in the sample; 9% to 15% occur only once, and around a sixth lies in the top ten. The CDR3 has 15 residues. V lost 6 bases to trimming and J lost 0 bases, with 15 bases between them. Germline V gene sequence: CDR1 DFQATT, CDR2 SNEGSKA (reference sequence). This clonotype was observed a handful of times.

The V call is TRBV20-1, the J call TRBJ1-5, with D unresolved. The input for sequencing was PBMCs, taken at follow-up. The clonotype originates from a male donor with early-stage non-small cell lung cancer. In DNA form, the CDR3 reads TGCAGTGCACCCACCCTCGGGGATAGCAATCAGCCCCAGCATTTT. Encoded protein: CSAPTLGDSNQPQHF.